This T cell receptor beta chain was identified during a study of blood T cell repertoires in COVID-19 (dated by TCRdb to about 2020). Background for the entire study: Samples from collaborators originated in the United States, Italy and Spain and spanned both the acute and convalescent phases of COVID-19. The material from the prospective study consisted of cDNA or gDNA derived from T cells, B-cell-depleted T cells, or PBMCs. Deeply sampled blood TCRbeta repertoires from subjects exposed to, actively infected with, or recovered from COVID-19 were included in the dataset. The repertoires were released in a freely available public database intended as a resource for research on the immune response to SARS-CoV-2. The samples were drawn from two sources: the first 160 participants of the ongoing ImmuneRACE study, and 1,000 to 1,500 subjects contributed by 6 global collaborators. A de-identified subject ID, COVID-19 status, age in years and sex were almost always included in the sample metadata. HLA class I and class II types, where available, came from metadata supplied by the sample provider rather than from assay-based typing. The full study reports these points: How much clinical and demographic metadata was included differed by source and by participant, and the metadata was provided uncurated.

Whole blood was collected in K2EDTA tubes by collaborating institutions according to the institutions' own protocols. For TCRbeta analysis, collaborators shipped samples in one of three forms: frozen whole blood, isolated PBMCs, or DNA extracted from either of those sample types. In the case of this clone: No cognate antigen has been identified for it. Qualities for individual bases were not recorded, and no much larger clone is one base off.

The immunoSEQ Assay, a bias-controlled multiplex PCR, was used to amplify TCRbeta CDR3 regions from genomic DNA. The original pipeline was this. The number of nucleated cells in each sample was estimated by amplification of reference gene primers within the assay. To quantify the absolute abundance of each unique TCRbeta CDR3 rearrangement, sequence reads were collapsed and filtered. Productive Simpson clonality was computed per sample as the square root of Simpson's diversity index over productive rearrangements. The source is immuneACCESS, and TCRdb retained only in-frame sequences with V and J called. Part of the clones is not carried over; for the studies checked, unresolved V genes explain less than half of this, and the remainder is unexplained. The V and J calls and clone size are taken from that table; D and trimming were inferred from the DNA. The sample data list hundreds of thousands of clones, and around 85% of these were observed just once. 8.9% of the sample lies in the top ten.

Trimming takes 0 bases from V and 1 base from J, and the germline ends sit 6 bases apart. The germline V gene supplies CDR1 SNHLY and CDR2 FYNNEI. The CDR3 holds 14 amino acids from the cysteine to the phenylalanine. The retained sequence is limited to the CDR3, 42 bases, with the frame set at the first base. This chain joins TRBV2 to TRBJ1-1; possibly the D gene is TRBD1, per 5 matching bases. The TCR comes from a man older than 75 with acute or convalescent COVID-19. Sequenced sample: peripheral blood. CDR3 protein: CASSEAQGNTEAFF. The DNA sequence reads TGTGCCAGCAGTGAAGCGCAGGGGAACACTGAAGCTTTCTTT.